This T cell receptor beta chain is drawn from a study of blood T cells in healthy people across ages. Study-wide points: Unknown CMV status may confound age-related changes in expanded clones. The recorded TCR beta diversity per million T cells decreased in a roughly linear manner with age. Naive CD4+ cell counts and diversity both ran higher in long-lived than in aged donors.

With a J-beta primer mix and a sample-barcoded 5' primer, a second PCR ran about 6 to 11 cycles. A single record per CDR3 protein comes from TCRdb applying MiXCR to the 5' RACE reads. The repertoire includes some 790,000 distinct CDR3 sequences, roughly 26% of them detected once, and 17% sits in the top ten. Points on this clonotype: Its specificity is not known.

Roughly 10 milliliters of peripheral blood were drawn from each donor. The sequencing sample was made of blood. The clonotype comes from a woman older than 75 in good health.

The CDR3, as DNA: TGTGCCAGCAGCTCCCCCGGGACTAGCGGCGCCTCTAGCACAGATACGCAGTATTTT. It yields the protein CASSSPGTSGASSTDTQYF. This chain uses TRBV7-9 with TRBJ2-3; 11 bases map to TRBD2. This CDR3 is built from 19 residues. J lost 0 bases, V lost 4 bases, and 12 bases had no gene match. From germline, CDR1 is SEHNR and CDR2 FQNEAQ (reference sequence).